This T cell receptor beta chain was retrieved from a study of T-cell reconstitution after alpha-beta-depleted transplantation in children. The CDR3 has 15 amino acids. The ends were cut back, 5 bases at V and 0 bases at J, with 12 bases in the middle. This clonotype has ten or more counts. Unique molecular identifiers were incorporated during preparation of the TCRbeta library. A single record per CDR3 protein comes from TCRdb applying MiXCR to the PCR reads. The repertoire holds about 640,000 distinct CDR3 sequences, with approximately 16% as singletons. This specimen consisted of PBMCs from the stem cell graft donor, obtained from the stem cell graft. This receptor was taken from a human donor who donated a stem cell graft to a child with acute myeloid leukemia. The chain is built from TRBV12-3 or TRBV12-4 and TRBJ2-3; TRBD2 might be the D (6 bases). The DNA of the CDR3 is TGTGCCAGCAGTCCCGGGACTTCTAGCACAGATACGCAGTATTTT. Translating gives CASSPGTSSTDTQYF.